The 23 T cell receptor beta chains listed next were all sequenced from one sample in a study of blood T cells in healthy people across ages (dated by TCRdb to the mid-2010s). The method behind the library was 5' RACE. Sequencing relied on an Illumina HiSeq 2500. The second PCR ran for about 6 to 12 cycles and used a J-beta primer mix along with a sample-barcoded 5' primer. Starting from the raw public reads, TCRdb applied fastp trimming at Q25, assembled clones with MiXCR and retained in-frame beta chains. Here each entry gathers all rows of one CDR3 protein and keeps the most common genes and DNA. The sample data list approximately 350,000 distinct CDR3 sequences, and more than 45% of these were observed just once. The top ten clones comprise roughly 51% of the sample. The sample was blood. These receptors were obtained from a man in his 60s in good health.

This clonotype was counted a few times. This sequence joins TRBV10-3 and TRBJ1-1; no definite D call. The length of the CDR3 is 13 residues. The V gene lost 2 bases and the J gene lost 5 bases, with 9 bases spanning the gap. Germline CDR1 is ENHRY and CDR2 is SYGVKD. In DNA, the CDR3 is TGTGCCATCAGTGAGGGAGCGGGGACTGAAGCTTTCTTT. It translates to CAISEGAGTEAFF.

This clonotype came up a few times. The V gene is TRBV20-1, the J gene TRBJ1-2; D is ambiguous. The germline V gene has CDR1 DFQATT and CDR2 SNEGSKA (reference sequence). The CDR3 is 13 amino acids. V gave up 0 bases and J gave up 6 bases, with 11 bases separating them. The CDR3 DNA reads TGCAGTGCTAGAGATCAAGGGTGGGATGGCTACACCTTC. This codes for CSARDQGWDGYTF.

The chain recombines TRBV9 with TRBJ2-6, with D hard to call. The CDR3 runs 17 residues. V lost 3 bases to trimming and J lost 3 bases, with 16 bases between them. The germline V gene has CDR1 SGDLS and CDR2 YYNGEE. The CDR3 coding sequence is TGTGCCAGCAGCGGGCCTTTGCGGCCGGATGGGGCCAACGTCCTGACTTTC. Its protein is CASSGPLRPDGANVLTF.

The chain uses TRBV5-1 and TRBJ1-2; no clear D gene. Trimming removed 1 base at V and 2 bases at J, with 9 bases between. The length of the CDR3 is 14 residues. Germline assignment: CDR1 SGHRS and CDR2 YFSETQ. CDR3 DNA sequence: TGCGCCAGCAGCTTGTCGATCCTCAACTATGGCTACACCTTC. Amino acids: CASSLSILNYGYTF.

The J gene is TRBJ2-7, the V gene TRBV12-3 or TRBV12-4; either TRBD1 or TRBD2 may supply D (6 bases each). Between the trimmed V and J ends, which lost 7 bases and 3 bases, there was a span of 16 bases. The CDR3 extends over 14 amino acids. The CDR3 nucleotides read TGTGCCAGCATCTCAGACGGGGGCAACTACGAGCAGTACTTC. It translates to CASISDGGNYEQYF.

This clonotype is a singleton in its sample. This chain uses TRBV20-1 with TRBJ2-1; the D gene is possibly TRBD1 (6 bases). Trimming stripped 5 bases from V and 2 bases from J, with 13 bases between. Germline values: CDR1 DFQATT, CDR2 SNEGSKA (reference sequence). The CDR3 length is 14 residues. The chain's CDR3 is CSAFQDSTYNEQFF. The CDR3 DNA reads TGCAGTGCTTTCCAGGACAGCACCTACAATGAGCAGTTCTTC.

Turning to this clonotype: Its ends do not fully match the called genes, so a read error is possible. The chain carries TRBV7-8 and TRBJ2-1; 9 bases are a match to TRBD2. There are 15 residues in the CDR3. CDR1 and CDR2 from the germline V gene are SGHVS and FQNEAQ. The CDR3 here is CANSLVGTSKSQQFF. CDR3 coding DNA: TGTGCCAACAGCTTAGTAGGGACTAGCAAGAGTCAACAGTTCTTC. The full variable domain, with the rest looked up from reference TRBV7-8 and TRBJ2-1, is GAGVSQSPRYKVAKRGQDVALRCDPISGHVSLFWYQQALGQGPEFLTYFQNEAQLDKSGLPSDRFFAERPEGSVSTLKIQRTQQEDSAVYLCANSLVGTSKSQQFFGPGTRLTVL.

This clonotype was detected many times. The rearrangement joins TRBV10-3 to TRBJ2-5, with 13 bases fitting TRBD2. The CDR3 has 19 amino acids. Trimming took 6 bases from V and 4 from J; bases not matched to a gene: 17. From germline, CDR1 is ENHRY and CDR2 SYGVKD. For the CDR3, the DNA is TGTGCCATCAGCTCAACTAGCGGGGGGGGCCCGGGTGGGCCAGAGACCCAGTACTTC. Translated, it gives CAISSTSGGGPGGPETQYF.

This clonotype has more than one count but fewer than ten. The rearrangement uses TRBV7-2 and TRBJ2-3; no reliable D call. Germline assignment: CDR1 SGHTA and CDR2 FQGNSA. This CDR3 region has 15 residues. V lost 5 bases and J 2 bases, leaving 14 bases between the germline ends. The CDR3 nucleotides are TGTGCCAGCAGCCCCTTGGGTTCCTACACAGATACGCAGTATTTT. Translating it yields CASSPLGSYTDTQYF.

As concerns this clonotype: Germline is not matched at one junction end, which may reflect a read error. The V and J genes are TRBV4-2 and TRBJ1-6; 7 bases agree with TRBD1. The CDR3 covers 15 residues. Per the germline V gene, CDR1 is LGHNA and CDR2 is YNFKEQ. For the CDR3, the DNA is TGTGCCAGCAGCCAAGATAGATCAGGGGGTTCACCCTTCCACTTT. Translation gives CASSQDRSGGSPFHF.

Comment on this clonotype: One junction end disagrees with the germline gene, perhaps due to a read error. V usage is TRBV6-2 or TRBV6-3 and J usage is TRBJ1-5; weak D call: TRBD1 (6 bases). The CDR3 contains 16 residues. CDR1 and CDR2 (germline): MNHEY, SVGEGT. This CDR3 reads CASSYSGALSDQPQHF. CDR3 nucleotide sequence: TGTGCCAGCAGTTACTCGGGGGCTCTTAGCGATCAGCCCCAGCATTTT.

The CDR3 DNA reads TGTGCCTGGAGTGCTCTGACAGGGATCCTCACTAACTATGGCTACACCTTC. Residues: CAWSALTGILTNYGYTF. The V gene is TRBV30, the J gene TRBJ1-2, with TRBD1 matching 7 bases. This CDR3 has 17 residues. Germline V gives CDR1 GTSNPN, CDR2 SVGIG (reference sequence). V gave up 1 base and J gave up 0 bases; unmatched junction bases: 11.

The chain couples TRBV28 to TRBJ2-4, with 9 bases matching TRBD2. The J call may be faulty, since TRBJ2-7 better matches the DNA end. The germline CDR1 and CDR2 sequences are MDHEN and SYDVKM. There are 17 residues in the CDR3. The DNA for the CDR3 is TGTGCCAGCAGTTTATTCGCGGGAGGGTCCTTGGGTTACGAGCAGTACTTC. This codes for CASSLFAGGSLGYEQYF.

This chain joins TRBV9 and TRBJ1-4; possibly TRBD1 for D (5 bases). From germline, CDR1 is SGDLS and CDR2 YYNGEE. This CDR3 has 12 amino acids. V lost 7 bases to trimming and J lost 4 bases, with 8 bases between them. In nucleotides, the CDR3 is TGTGCCAGCGGACACCATAATGAAAAACTGTTTTTT. This translates into CASGHHNEKLFF.

The rearrangement joins TRBV20-1 to TRBJ2-3; D possibly matches TRBD1 or TRBD2 (7 bases each). CDR1 DFQATT and CDR2 SNEGSKA come from the germline V gene (reference sequence). Trimming removed 6 bases at V and 1 base at J, with 26 bases between. The CDR3 has 18 residues. The CDR3 DNA reads TGCAGTGCCAGGGGGGGGGCTAGCGGAACCCCCCGCACAGATACGCAGTATTTT. This translates into CSARGGASGTPRTDTQYF.

The gene calls are TRBV12-3 or TRBV12-4 and TRBJ2-7, with a weak D call TRBD1 (6 bases). The CDR3 is made up of 15 amino acids. V was clipped by 5 bases and J by 4 bases, with 18 bases between them. CDR3 sequence: CASSRRTDKFYEQYF. CDR3 bases: TGTGCCAGCAGTCGACGGACAGACAAGTTTTACGAGCAGTACTTC.

This clonotype was counted between two and nine times. V is TRBV6-5 and J is TRBJ1-2; D remains unclear. The CDR3 extends over 14 amino acids. Per germline, CDR1 MNHEY and CDR2 SVGAGI. The ends were cut back, 0 bases at V and 7 bases at J, with 12 bases in the middle. The CDR3 loop reads CASSYSKALPGYTF. In DNA, the CDR3 is TGTGCCAGCAGTTACTCGAAGGCGCTTCCTGGCTACACCTTC.

The chain employs TRBV6-5 and TRBJ1-2; the match to TRBD1 covers 12 bases. Germline V gives CDR1 MNHEY, CDR2 SVGAGI. The V and J ends lost 7 bases and 3 bases, in that order; junction bases with no gene match: 9. This CDR3 has 16 amino acids. The CDR3 nucleotides are TGTGCCAGCACTTCCCGGGACAGGGGGCTTCACTATGGCTACACCTTC. Its translation is CASTSRDRGLHYGYTF.

On this clonotype itself: One end of the junction is discordant with germline, which a read error may explain. This chain connects TRBV4-3 to TRBJ1-2, with unresolved D. Looked up from germline, CDR1 is LGHNA and CDR2 is YSLEER. The CDR3 covers 14 residues. CDR3 residues: CAGSQDPSSYGYTF. CDR3 in DNA: TGCGCCGGCAGCCAAGATCCCTCGAGCTATGGCTACACCTTC.

The rearrangement joins TRBV12-3 or TRBV12-4 to TRBJ2-1; D is possibly TRBD2 (5 bases). V lost 6 bases to trimming and J lost 4 bases, with 10 bases between them. The length of the CDR3 is 13 residues. The CDR3 protein is CASRAREYNEQFF. CDR3 in DNA: TGTGCCAGCAGAGCCCGGGAATACAATGAGCAGTTCTTC.

This clonotype was recorded once. This chain links TRBV5-4 with TRBJ2-3, with D uncertain. Germline V gene sequence: CDR1 SGHNT, CDR2 YYREEE (reference sequence). The CDR3 is made up of 14 amino acids. Deletions cut 5 bases from V and 5 bases from J, with 15 bases between. The CDR3 sequence: CASRTPDKGDTQYF. CDR3 in DNA: TGTGCCAGCAGAACACCCGACAAAGGAGATACGCAGTATTTT.

The J gene is TRBJ2-7, the V gene TRBV20-1; 8 bases align to TRBD2. Germline-derived CDR1 and CDR2 are DFQATT and SNEGSKA (reference sequence). This CDR3 region has 12 residues. V shed 7 bases, J shed 2 bases, and the junction held 4 bases outside the gene matches. The CDR3 DNA follows: TGCAGTGGCACGCGGGGGGCCTACGAGCAGTACTTC. Its translation: CSGTRGAYEQYF.

A single count supports this clonotype. The chain carries TRBV5-1 and TRBJ2-1, with D possibly being TRBD1 (6 bases). Trimming left V 6 bases short and J 0 bases short, with 13 bases between. Germline V gene sequence: CDR1 SGHRS, CDR2 YFSETQ. This CDR3 has 15 amino acids. The CDR3 nucleotides are TGCGCCAGCACGGCAGGGGACCCCTCCTACAATGAGCAGTTCTTC. Its translation: CASTAGDPSYNEQFF.